The rows below give T cell receptor beta chains drawn from one sample of a study of cytomegalovirus exposure and HLA in healthy donors. Clones were read by immunoSEQ multiplex PCR, and TCRdb kept only the in-frame ones, dropping some. The profile covers around 88,000 clones, with about 81% appearing a single time and 4.1% taken by the ten largest. The specimen sequenced was PBMCs. The receptors originated from a woman aged 40 to 49 in good health and CMV-seropositive. CDR3s include the opening cysteine and the closing phenylalanine or tryptophan. Each record gives: CDR3 protein, CDR3 DNA, J gene, V gene, clone size, D gene. D genes are given only for firm matches. Only some rows state a clone size, as once, few, many or a class for expanded clones.

CDR3aa: CASSDGPDAGELFF
CDR3nt: TGTGCCAGCAGTGACGGGCCGGATGCGGGGGAGCTGTTTTTT
j_gene: TRBJ2-2
v_gene: TRBV6-4
abundance: NA
d_gene: NA

CDR3aa: CASSQNPGTSSYNEQFF
CDR3nt: TGTGCCAGCAGTCAAAACCCCGGGACTAGCAGCTACAATGAGCAGTTCTTC
j_gene: TRBJ2-1
v_gene: TRBV21-1
abundance: NA
d_gene: NA

CDR3aa: CASSNPERGYTF
CDR3nt: TGTGCCAGCAGCAACCCCGAACGGGGCTACACCTTC
j_gene: TRBJ1-2
v_gene: TRBV6-5
abundance: NA
d_gene: NA

CDR3aa: CASSSSGRAIYEQYF
CDR3nt: TGTGCCAGCAGCAGTAGCGGGAGGGCCATTTACGAGCAGTACTTC
j_gene: TRBJ2-7
v_gene: TRBV28
abundance: once
d_gene: TRBD2

CDR3aa: CASSLSSGGPHYEQYF
CDR3nt: TGTGCCAGCAGCTTATCTAGCGGGGGGCCCCACTACGAGCAGTACTTC
j_gene: TRBJ2-7
v_gene: TRBV7-2
abundance: NA
d_gene: TRBD2

CDR3aa: CAIDRDNNEQFF
CDR3nt: TGTGCCATCGACCGGGACAACAATGAGCAGTTCTTC
j_gene: TRBJ2-1
v_gene: TRBV6-1
abundance: NA
d_gene: NA

CDR3aa: CASSDEVEHEQFF
CDR3nt: TGTGCCAGCAGTGACGAGGTGGAGCATGAGCAGTTCTTC
j_gene: TRBJ2-1
v_gene: TRBV6-4
abundance: NA
d_gene: NA

CDR3aa: CASSSTGQENTEAFF
CDR3nt: TGTGCCAGCAGCTCAACGGGACAAGAGAACACTGAAGCTTTCTTT
j_gene: TRBJ1-1
v_gene: TRBV7-3
abundance: NA
d_gene: NA

CDR3aa: CASGWRGYEQYF
CDR3nt: TGTGCCTCTGGGTGGCGGGGCTACGAGCAGTACTTC
j_gene: TRBJ2-7
v_gene: TRBV27
abundance: NA
d_gene: NA

CDR3aa: CASSPGTGIEAFF
CDR3nt: TGCGCCAGCAGCCCGGGGACAGGAATTGAAGCTTTCTTT
j_gene: TRBJ1-1
v_gene: TRBV4-1
abundance: NA
d_gene: TRBD1

CDR3aa: CASARGGNPSNYGYTF
CDR3nt: TGTGCCAGCGCCCGGGGGGGCAACCCTTCTAACTATGGCTACACCTTC
j_gene: TRBJ1-2
v_gene: TRBV2
abundance: NA
d_gene: NA

CDR3aa: CASSLSGYEQYF
CDR3nt: TGCGCCAGCAGCTTGTCGGGATACGAGCAGTACTTC
j_gene: TRBJ2-7
v_gene: TRBV5-1
abundance: NA
d_gene: NA

CDR3aa: CASSLPSLSEAFF
CDR3nt: TGTGCCAGCAGCTTACCCTCTTTATCGGAAGCTTTCTTT
j_gene: TRBJ1-1
v_gene: TRBV11-2
abundance: medium-sized
d_gene: NA

CDR3aa: CASSLLAGRGNEQFF
CDR3nt: TGTGCCAGCAGTTTACTAGCGGGACGGGGCAATGAGCAGTTCTTC
j_gene: TRBJ2-1
v_gene: TRBV28
abundance: NA
d_gene: TRBD2

CDR3aa: CASSAYGGEQETQYF
CDR3nt: TGTGCCAGCAGCGCCTATGGGGGGGAACAAGAGACCCAGTACTTC
j_gene: TRBJ2-5
v_gene: TRBV7-3
abundance: NA
d_gene: TRBD2

CDR3aa: CAWSVGGDYGYTF
CDR3nt: TGTGCCTGGAGTGTGGGAGGAGACTATGGCTACACCTTC
j_gene: TRBJ1-2
v_gene: TRBV30
abundance: NA
d_gene: NA

CDR3aa: CSVFPAASENEQFF
CDR3nt: TGCAGCGTTTTCCCCGCAGCTAGCGAAAATGAGCAGTTCTTC
j_gene: TRBJ2-1
v_gene: TRBV29-1
abundance: few
d_gene: NA

CDR3aa: CASSLIPGDDSPLHF
CDR3nt: TGCGCCAGCAGCTTGATTCCAGGGGATGATTCACCCCTCCACTTT
j_gene: TRBJ1-6
v_gene: TRBV5-1
abundance: few
d_gene: NA

CDR3aa: CASSLAGQGDTGELFF
CDR3nt: TGTGCCAGCAGCTTGGCGGGACAGGGGGACACCGGGGAGCTGTTTTTT
j_gene: TRBJ2-2
v_gene: TRBV11-1
abundance: few
d_gene: TRBD1

CDR3aa: CASSLDGFSNQPQHF
CDR3nt: TGTGCCAGCAGCTTAGATGGCTTTAGCAATCAGCCCCAGCATTTT
j_gene: TRBJ1-5
v_gene: TRBV7-2
abundance: NA
d_gene: NA

CDR3aa: CASRSDRVLGYTF
CDR3nt: TGTGCCAGCAGATCGGACAGGGTTCTTGGCTACACCTTC
j_gene: TRBJ1-2
v_gene: TRBV5-6
abundance: NA
d_gene: TRBD1

CDR3aa: CATQQGPGAQYF
CDR3nt: TGTGCCACCCAGCAGGGCCCTGGGGCCCAGTACTTC
j_gene: TRBJ2-5
v_gene: TRBV6-4
abundance: NA
d_gene: NA

CDR3aa: CASSTQSNEKLFF
CDR3nt: TGTGCCAGTAGTACGCAGTCTAATGAAAAACTGTTTTTT
j_gene: TRBJ1-4
v_gene: TRBV19
abundance: NA
d_gene: NA

CDR3aa: CASSLQQGSYNEQFF
CDR3nt: TGTGCCAGCTCACTCCAGCAGGGATCCTACAATGAGCAGTTCTTC
j_gene: TRBJ2-1
v_gene: TRBV18
abundance: NA
d_gene: NA

CDR3aa: CATSRDLSGRTDTQYF
CDR3nt: TGTGCCACCAGCAGAGATCTCAGCGGGCGCACAGATACGCAGTATTTT
j_gene: TRBJ2-3
v_gene: TRBV15
abundance: once
d_gene: NA

CDR3aa: CASSQGTDYGYTF
CDR3nt: TGCGCCAGCAGCCAAGGGACAGACTATGGCTACACCTTC
j_gene: TRBJ1-2
v_gene: TRBV4-1
abundance: NA
d_gene: NA

CDR3aa: CASSGPSSGGKETQYF
CDR3nt: TGCGCCAGCAGCGGACCGTCTAGCGGGGGAAAAGAGACCCAGTACTTC
j_gene: TRBJ2-5
v_gene: TRBV5-1
abundance: NA
d_gene: TRBD2

CDR3aa: CASSLRTGGLMNTEAFF
CDR3nt: TGCGCCAGCAGCCTCCGGACAGGGGGCCTTATGAACACTGAAGCTTTCTTT
j_gene: TRBJ1-1
v_gene: TRBV5-1
abundance: NA
d_gene: TRBD1

CDR3aa: CASSFVRAYEQYF
CDR3nt: TGTGCCAGCAGCTTCGTGCGGGCCTACGAGCAGTACTTC
j_gene: TRBJ2-7
v_gene: TRBV5-5
abundance: NA
d_gene: NA

CDR3aa: CASSFGGTSGNEQFF
CDR3nt: TGTGCCAGCAGTTTTGGAGGGACTAGCGGTAATGAGCAGTTCTTC
j_gene: TRBJ2-1
v_gene: TRBV27
abundance: NA
d_gene: TRBD2

CDR3aa: CASSLTHPGQGRFEQFF
CDR3nt: TGTGCCAGCAGTTTGACTCACCCGGGACAGGGGAGGTTTGAGCAGTTCTTC
j_gene: TRBJ2-1
v_gene: TRBV27
abundance: once
d_gene: TRBD1

CDR3aa: CASSWDRGPRSEAFF
CDR3nt: TGTGCCAGCAGTTGGGACAGGGGGCCCAGGTCTGAAGCTTTCTTT
j_gene: TRBJ1-1
v_gene: TRBV6-5
abundance: NA
d_gene: TRBD1

CDR3aa: CAISEGGYGYTF
CDR3nt: TGTGCCATCAGTGAGGGGGGGTATGGCTACACCTTC
j_gene: TRBJ1-2
v_gene: TRBV10-3
abundance: once
d_gene: NA

CDR3aa: CASSLPEITHEQYF
CDR3nt: TGTGCCAGCAGTTTACCTGAAATTACTCACGAGCAGTACTTC
j_gene: TRBJ2-7
v_gene: TRBV28
abundance: NA
d_gene: NA

CDR3aa: CSVGGLAGGISYNEQFF
CDR3nt: TGCAGCGTTGGGGGACTAGCGGGAGGAATCTCCTACAATGAGCAGTTCTTC
j_gene: TRBJ2-1
v_gene: TRBV29-1
abundance: NA
d_gene: TRBD2

CDR3aa: CASSFAGTALYEQYF
CDR3nt: TGTGCCAGCAGCTTCGCCGGGACAGCTCTCTACGAGCAGTACTTC
j_gene: TRBJ2-7
v_gene: TRBV7-2
abundance: NA
d_gene: TRBD1

CDR3aa: CASSSGQGVEKLFF
CDR3nt: TGTGCCAGCAGCTCAGGACAGGGAGTAGAAAAACTGTTTTTT
j_gene: TRBJ1-4
v_gene: TRBV11-2
abundance: NA
d_gene: TRBD1

CDR3aa: CASSAGQRAYEQYF
CDR3nt: TGTGCCAGCAGCGCCGGTCAGCGGGCCTACGAGCAGTACTTC
j_gene: TRBJ2-7
v_gene: TRBV9
abundance: NA
d_gene: NA

CDR3aa: CASSPGLAGTNEQFF
CDR3nt: TGCGCCAGCAGCCCCGGACTAGCGGGAACAAATGAGCAGTTCTTC
j_gene: TRBJ2-1
v_gene: TRBV5-1
abundance: many
d_gene: TRBD2

CDR3aa: CASSYTLAGDNEQFF
CDR3nt: TGTGCCAGCAGTTACACGCTAGCGGGAGACAATGAGCAGTTCTTC
j_gene: TRBJ2-1
v_gene: TRBV6-5
abundance: NA
d_gene: TRBD2

CDR3aa: CASSPDSGGGTQYF
CDR3nt: TGCGCCAGCAGCCCGGACAGCGGGGGAGGTACCCAGTACTTC
j_gene: TRBJ2-5
v_gene: TRBV5-1
abundance: once
d_gene: TRBD2

CDR3aa: CATSRDLQGEKLFF
CDR3nt: TGTGCCACCAGCAGGGATCTCCAGGGGGAAAAACTGTTTTTT
j_gene: TRBJ1-4
v_gene: TRBV15
abundance: few
d_gene: NA

CDR3aa: CASSLRTSGIPETQYF
CDR3nt: TGTGCCAGCAGTCTTCGGACTAGCGGGATTCCGGAGACCCAGTACTTC
j_gene: TRBJ2-5
v_gene: TRBV7-2
abundance: NA
d_gene: TRBD2

CDR3aa: CASIPVRDSGPSANEKLFF
CDR3nt: TGTGCCAGCATCCCGGTCCGGGACAGCGGTCCTTCGGCTAATGAAAAACTGTTTTTT
j_gene: TRBJ1-4
v_gene: TRBV28
abundance: NA
d_gene: TRBD1

CDR3aa: CASSPRPGGPEAFF
CDR3nt: TGCGCCAGCAGTCCACGACCGGGGGGACCAGAAGCTTTCTTT
j_gene: TRBJ1-1
v_gene: TRBV5-1
abundance: NA
d_gene: NA

CDR3aa: CASSQVGLFYGYTF
CDR3nt: TGCGCCAGCAGCCAAGTCGGGTTATTCTATGGCTACACCTTC
j_gene: TRBJ1-2
v_gene: TRBV4-1
abundance: NA
d_gene: NA

CDR3aa: CASRRRRDTEAFF
CDR3nt: TGTGCCAGTCGTCGGAGACGAGACACTGAAGCTTTCTTT
j_gene: TRBJ1-1
v_gene: TRBV6-4
abundance: NA
d_gene: NA

CDR3aa: CATSRASGIQETQYF
CDR3nt: TGTGCCACCAGCAGAGCTAGCGGGATTCAAGAGACCCAGTACTTC
j_gene: TRBJ2-5
v_gene: TRBV15
abundance: NA
d_gene: TRBD2

CDR3aa: CASSPRIGTEAFF
CDR3nt: TGTGCCAGCAGCCCCAGGATCGGCACTGAAGCTTTCTTT
j_gene: TRBJ1-1
v_gene: TRBV5-6
abundance: NA
d_gene: NA

CDR3aa: CASTTTGSIYRYTF
CDR3nt: TGTGCCAGTACCACGACAGGGAGTATTTACCGCTACACCTTC
j_gene: TRBJ1-2
v_gene: TRBV19
abundance: NA
d_gene: TRBD1

CDR3aa: CASSPGLAGADTQYF
CDR3nt: TGTGCCAGTAGTCCTGGACTAGCGGGAGCAGATACGCAGTATTTT
j_gene: TRBJ2-3
v_gene: TRBV19
abundance: once
d_gene: TRBD2